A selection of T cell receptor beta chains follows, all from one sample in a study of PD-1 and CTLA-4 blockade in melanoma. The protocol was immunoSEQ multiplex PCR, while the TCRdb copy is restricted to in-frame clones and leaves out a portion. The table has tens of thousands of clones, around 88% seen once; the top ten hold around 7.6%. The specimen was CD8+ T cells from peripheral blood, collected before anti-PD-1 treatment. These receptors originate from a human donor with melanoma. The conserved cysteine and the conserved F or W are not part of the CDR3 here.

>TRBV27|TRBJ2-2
ASSGRTGDNTGELF
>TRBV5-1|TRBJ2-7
ASSLTVTQREQY
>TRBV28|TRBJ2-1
ASSYPGEQF
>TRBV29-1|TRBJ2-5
SVEGRSPQETQY
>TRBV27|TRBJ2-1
ASSLRLTGRYNEQF
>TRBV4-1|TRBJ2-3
ASSEMDLPGDTQY
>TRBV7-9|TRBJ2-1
ASSPSSGGTNEQF
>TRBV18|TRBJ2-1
ASSPPSLAGASGEQF
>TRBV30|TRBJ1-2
AWSESWTGGPYGYT
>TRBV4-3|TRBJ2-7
ASSQDVTGGGSYEQY
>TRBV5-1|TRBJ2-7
ASSQGRNYEQY
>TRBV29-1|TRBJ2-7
SVHVPDRFYEQY
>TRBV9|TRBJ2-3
ASSAGARGTDTQY
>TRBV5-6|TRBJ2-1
ASSSDTLFYNEQF
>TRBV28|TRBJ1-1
ASSPGPSQFVTEAF
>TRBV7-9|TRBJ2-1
ASSLGLDEQF
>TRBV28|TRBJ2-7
ASRWDSTYEQY
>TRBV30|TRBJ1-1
AWSVGGDTEAF
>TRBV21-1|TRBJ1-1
ASSKGRVRPSDTEAF
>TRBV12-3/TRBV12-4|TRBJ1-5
ASSLGNQPQH
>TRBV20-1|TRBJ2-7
SAREGEQY
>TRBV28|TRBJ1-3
ASSRAGSSGNTIY
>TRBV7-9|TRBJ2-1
ASSLDSGGGYNEQF
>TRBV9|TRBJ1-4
ASSGPDEKLF
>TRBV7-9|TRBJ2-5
ASSQVQETQY
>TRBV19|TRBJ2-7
ASSPAGGASYEQY
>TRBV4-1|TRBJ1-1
ASSPSDRGSTNTEAF
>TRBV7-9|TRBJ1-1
ASTQETRGTEAF
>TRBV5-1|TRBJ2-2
ASGPGRSPTGELF
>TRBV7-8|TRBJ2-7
ASSLVEGVEQY
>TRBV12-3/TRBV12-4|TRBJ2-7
ASSSAVPYEQY
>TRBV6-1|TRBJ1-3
ASSEGRGENTIY
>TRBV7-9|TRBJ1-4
ASSTTSGGANEKLF
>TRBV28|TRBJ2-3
ASTSGDTQY
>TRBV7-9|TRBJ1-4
ASSSLSLRARGEKLF
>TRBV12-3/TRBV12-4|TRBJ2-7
ASSPSSYEQY
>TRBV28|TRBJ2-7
ASSPDRLRSYEQY